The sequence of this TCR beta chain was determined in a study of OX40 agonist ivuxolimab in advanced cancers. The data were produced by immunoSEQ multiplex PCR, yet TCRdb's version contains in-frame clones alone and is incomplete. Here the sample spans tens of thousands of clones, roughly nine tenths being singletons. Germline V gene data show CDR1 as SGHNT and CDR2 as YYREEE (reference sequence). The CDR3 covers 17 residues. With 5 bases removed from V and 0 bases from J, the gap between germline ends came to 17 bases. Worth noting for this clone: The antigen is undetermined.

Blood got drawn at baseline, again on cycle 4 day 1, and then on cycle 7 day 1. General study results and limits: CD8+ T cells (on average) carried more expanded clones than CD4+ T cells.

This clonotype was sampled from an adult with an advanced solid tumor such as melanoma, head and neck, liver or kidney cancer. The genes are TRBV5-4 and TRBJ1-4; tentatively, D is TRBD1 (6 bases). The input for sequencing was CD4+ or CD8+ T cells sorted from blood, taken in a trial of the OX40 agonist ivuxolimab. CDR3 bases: TGTGCCAGCAGGAGCCGAGGGGGGCAGGCAACTAATGAAAAACTGTTTTTT. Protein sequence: CASRSRGGQATNEKLFF.